The 25 T cell receptor beta chains listed next were all sequenced from one sample in a study of neurological immune-mediated disorders. Indicated time point: technical triplicate 2. TCRdb analysed the 5' RACE reads with MiXCR anew, one entry per CDR3 protein. The sample holds tens of thousands of distinct CDR3 sequences, less than 25% seen once. The sample consisted of PBMCs. Source of these receptors: a man in his sixties with HTLV-1-associated myelopathy (HAM/TSP).

In its sample, this clonotype was seen many times. The chain employs TRBV5-1 and TRBJ2-3; 7 bases fit TRBD1. Germline CDR1 and CDR2: SGHRS and YFSETQ. The junction had 4 bases not matched to a gene; V was cut back by 6 bases and J by 3 bases. The CDR3 totals 13 residues. The CDR3: CASKEQGTDTQYF. The CDR3 coding sequence is TGCGCCAGCAAGGAACAGGGGACAGATACGCAGTATTTT.

The V call is TRBV12-3 or TRBV12-4, the J call TRBJ2-3; the match to TRBD2 covers 7 bases. V was clipped by 6 bases and J by 4 bases; unmatched bases: 13. CDR3 length: 16 amino acids. The CDR3 DNA sequence: TGTGCCAGCAGCCGACTAGCATCTAAAGGATCAGATACGCAGTATTTT. This encodes CASSRLASKGSDTQYF.

This clonotype was picked up many times. This chain joins TRBV20-1 and TRBJ2-1; D tentatively fits TRBD1 or TRBD2 (6 bases each). Trimming stripped 7 bases from V and 0 bases from J, with 13 bases between. CDR1 and CDR2 (germline): DFQATT, SNEGSKA (reference sequence). The length of the CDR3 is 14 residues. The CDR3 spells CSGEGGGSYNEQFF. The CDR3 nucleotides read TGCAGTGGGGAAGGGGGAGGCTCCTACAATGAGCAGTTCTTC.

This chain uses TRBV20-1 with TRBJ2-1, with TRBD2 identical over 11 bases. The V segment lost 0 bases and the J segment 2 bases; nucleotides outside the gene matches: 9. The CDR3 is 18 amino acids. Germline CDR1 reads DFQATT; CDR2 reads SNEGSKA (reference sequence). CDR3 coding DNA: TGCAGTGCTAGAGATCCCGGTCGACTAGCGGGACCCTACAATGAGCAGTTCTTC. It encodes CSARDPGRLAGPYNEQFF.

This clonotype was counted at least ten times. The V call is TRBV7-9, the J call TRBJ1-3; TRBD1 aligns across 7 bases. The CDR3 is 13 residues long. Germline V CDR1 and CDR2: SEHNR, FQNEAQ (reference sequence). V lost 5 bases to trimming and J lost 5 bases; unmatched junction nucleotides: 3. The CDR3 reads CASSPGQRNTIYF. CDR3 nucleotide sequence: TGTGCCAGCAGCCCGGGACAGCGAAACACCATATATTTT.

This clonotype appeared a few times. V and J are TRBV7-6 and TRBJ1-6; 9 nucleotides align to TRBD1. The CDR3 spans 15 residues. V trimming: 5 bases; J trimming: 10 bases; junction bases outside the gene matches: 9. Germline-derived CDR1 and CDR2 are SGHVS and FNYEAQ. As DNA, the CDR3 is TGTGCCAGCAGCCCCGGGACAGGGATTGGGTCACCCCTCCACTTT. It codes for CASSPGTGIGSPLHF.

The chain carries TRBV5-1 and TRBJ2-3; 8 nucleotides match TRBD1. Germline CDR1 is SGHRS and CDR2 is YFSETQ. V gave up 5 bases and J gave up 0 bases; unmatched junction bases: 5. The CDR3 covers 15 residues. CDR3: CASRSSGGSTDTQYF. DNA of the CDR3: TGCGCCAGCAGATCATCAGGGGGCAGCACAGATACGCAGTATTTT.

Many counts were recorded for this clonotype. This sequence joins TRBV6-1 and TRBJ1-5; the D is unclear. Germline V gives CDR1 MNHNS, CDR2 SASEGT. The CDR3 runs 16 residues. V was cut by 6 bases and J by 0 bases, with 15 bases left in between. This chain's CDR3 is CASSLEGRYSNQPQHF. CDR3 nucleotides: TGTGCCAGCAGCCTCGAAGGCAGATATAGCAATCAGCCCCAGCATTTT.

This clonotype appeared many times. The V and J genes are TRBV6-1 and TRBJ1-3; D remains unclear. Germline values: CDR1 MNHNS, CDR2 SASEGT. The CDR3 loop spans 12 amino acids. V shed 3 bases and J shed 4 bases, with 4 bases lying between them. The CDR3, as DNA: TGTGCCAGCAGTGAGGTGGGAAACACCATATATTTT. Its translation is CASSEVGNTIYF.

This clonotype was seen at least ten times. The genes are TRBV15 and TRBJ2-5, with D perhaps matching TRBD1 (6 bases). The CDR3 length is 13 residues. Germline V gene sequence: CDR1 LNHNV, CDR2 YYDKDF (reference sequence). The germline V and J ends were trimmed by 4 bases and 3 bases, with 9 bases remaining between them. Here the CDR3 reads CATSKGQKETQYF. DNA for the CDR3: TGTGCCACCAGCAAAGGACAGAAAGAGACCCAGTACTTC.

Written as DNA, the CDR3 is TGTGCCAGCAGCCCGGGGCAGGGTCATAATTCACCCCTCCACTTT. Amino acids: CASSPGQGHNSPLHF. The chain couples TRBV9 to TRBJ1-6; perhaps TRBD1 as D (5 bases). The CDR3 is 15 amino acids. Trimming removed 4 bases from V and 5 bases from J, with 13 bases in between. Germline assignment: CDR1 SGDLS and CDR2 YYNGEE.

In this sample, this clonotype turned up many times. V and J are TRBV10-3 and TRBJ2-1; 8 bases align to TRBD2. The germline gives CDR1 ENHRY, CDR2 SYGVKD. The CDR3 runs 13 residues. V lost 3 bases and J lost 13; bases outside the gene matches: 8. The CDR3 here is CAISDGPGGPQFF. The CDR3 coding sequence is TGTGCCATCAGTGATGGGCCGGGAGGGCCACAGTTCTTC.

This clonotype was counted ten times or more. CDR3 amino acids: CASSLTRQANEKLFF. CDR3 DNA: TGTGCCAGCAGCTTGACACGGCAGGCTAATGAAAAACTGTTTTTT. The chain recombines TRBV5-5 with TRBJ1-4; no firm D call. V was shortened by 1 base and J by 3 bases, with 10 bases between the two germline ends. The germline V gene encodes CDR1 SGHKS and CDR2 YYEKEE (reference sequence). This CDR3 comprises 15 residues.

In its sample, this clonotype was seen many times. This chain connects TRBV2 to TRBJ2-1; D may be TRBD1 (5 bases). Germline CDR1 is SNHLY and CDR2 is FYNNEI. Trimming cost V 6 bases and J 0 bases, with 12 bases left between them. This CDR3 has 15 residues. CDR3 region: CASSADRNSYNEQFF. CDR3 DNA: TGTGCCAGCAGCGCTGACAGAAACTCCTACAATGAGCAGTTCTTC.

This clonotype was recorded many times. The chain employs TRBV10-2 and TRBJ2-7; possibly TRBD2 for D (5 bases). The CDR3 has 14 amino acids. The V end was cut by 5 bases, the J end by 3 bases, with 14 bases between. Germline V gene data show CDR1 as WSHSY and CDR2 as SAAADI. CDR3: CASSKLHGIYEQYF. The DNA of the CDR3 is TGCGCCAGCAGTAAATTGCACGGGATCTACGAGCAGTACTTC.

This clonotype came up many times. The V gene is TRBV12-3 or TRBV12-4, the J gene TRBJ1-3, with D unclear. V was shortened by 4 bases and J by 3 bases, with 13 bases between the two germline ends. CDR3 length equals 15 residues. CDR3 sequence: CASSYGPGNGNTIYF. The CDR3 region has the DNA TGTGCCAGCAGTTACGGCCCGGGGAATGGAAACACCATATATTTT.

This clonotype was seen more than once but under ten times. V gene TRBV19 combines with J gene TRBJ2-7; 7 nucleotides match TRBD2. The CDR3 consists of 12 residues. Germline CDR1 reads LNHDA; CDR2 reads SQIVND (reference sequence). V lost 10 bases, J lost 4 bases, and 7 bases stayed unmatched. In DNA, the CDR3 is TGTGCCACCGCTAGCGGCCCTTACGAGCAGTACTTC. Translating gives CATASGPYEQYF.

This sequence joins TRBV5-5 and TRBJ2-7; no definite D call. The CDR3 length is 14 residues. CDR1 is SGHKS, CDR2 YYEKEE, per germline (reference sequence). The ends were cut back, 0 bases at V and 4 bases at J, with 11 bases in the middle. The CDR3 bases are TGTGCCAGCAGCTTGGGGAACTTACCATACGAGCAGTACTTC. The encoded protein is CASSLGNLPYEQYF.

This clonotype was seen at least ten times. V and J are TRBV7-2 and TRBJ2-2, with D possibly matching TRBD1 (5 bases). Per germline, CDR1 SGHTA and CDR2 FQGNSA. V lost 5 bases to trimming and J lost 6 bases, with 10 bases between them. The CDR3 sequence is 13 residues long. In DNA, the CDR3 is TGTGCCAGCAGCATTGACAGATCCGGGGAGCTGTTTTTT. Residues: CASSIDRSGELFF.

This clonotype was counted at least ten times. This chain connects TRBV7-9 to TRBJ2-1, with 9 bases identical to TRBD2. V shed 1 base, J shed 7 bases, and the junction held 5 bases outside the gene matches. CDR1 and CDR2 from the germline V gene are SEHNR and FQNEAQ (reference sequence). There are 15 residues in the CDR3. The CDR3 coding sequence is TGTGCCAGCAGCTTAGTTAGCGGGAGTTTAAATGAGCAGTTCTTC. Amino acids: CASSLVSGSLNEQFF.

The sample holds many counts of this clonotype. The chain carries TRBV12-3 or TRBV12-4 and TRBJ1-2, with 9 nucleotides matching TRBD1. CDR3 size: 15 residues. V lost 5 bases, J lost 5 bases, and 9 bases stayed unmatched. The CDR3 sequence is CASSPPGTGQYGYTF. The CDR3 region has the DNA TGTGCCAGCAGTCCCCCCGGGACAGGGCAGTATGGCTACACCTTC.

This clonotype was counted many times. Here the CDR3 reads CSAVGLVSSNEQFF. The CDR3 nucleotides read TGCAGTGCTGTAGGACTAGTTTCATCCAATGAGCAGTTCTTC. The chain carries TRBV20-1 and TRBJ2-1, with 7 bases identical to TRBD2. V gave up 5 bases and J gave up 6 bases; unmatched junction bases: 10. The CDR3 covers 14 residues. Germline CDR1 and CDR2: DFQATT and SNEGSKA (reference sequence).

On this clonotype itself: The final CDR3 position lacks the conserved phenylalanine or tryptophan, pointing to a likely read error. The CDR3 here is CSVDFKGGYTL. The CDR3 nucleotides read TGCAGCGTTGATTTCAAGGGCGGCTACACCCTC. This chain joins TRBV29-1 and TRBJ1-2, with unresolved D. The CDR3 runs to 11 residues. CDR1 and CDR2 from the germline V gene are SQVTM and ANQGSEA. The V end was cut by 3 bases, the J end by 8 bases, with 10 bases between.

This clonotype appeared a few times. The chain's CDR3 is CASIGGGAGGRGRNQPQHF. CDR3 nucleotide sequence: TGTGCCAGCATAGGAGGAGGGGCCGGGGGTAGGGGGAGAAATCAGCCCCAGCATTTT. The gene calls are TRBV25-1 and TRBJ1-5; weak D call: TRBD1 (6 bases). Looked up from germline, CDR1 is MGHDK and CDR2 is SYGVNS. V was clipped by 7 bases and J by 4 bases, with 29 bases between them. The CDR3 spans 19 residues.

This clonotype has a count of ten or more. CDR3 amino acids: CSATMGQGRSGGYTF. Here the CDR3 DNA reads TGCAGTGCTACCATGGGACAGGGGAGGTCTGGGGGCTACACCTTC. The V gene is TRBV20-1, the J gene TRBJ1-2, with 10 nucleotides matching TRBD1. After removal of 4 bases from V and 8 bases from J, the junction contained 13 bases not matched to a gene. The CDR3 is 15 residues long. The V gene's germline CDR1 is DFQATT and CDR2 SNEGSKA (reference sequence).